This T cell receptor beta chain is from a study of T cell responses to AZD1222 COVID-19 vaccine. Broader study findings: Donors were chiefly white British, with a greater number of females, and clonal diversity was perhaps underestimated.

Here immunoSEQ multiplex PCR was the method, and the copy in TCRdb shows in-frame clones only, minus some. The data show about 150,000 clones, roughly nine tenths seen once. About this clone: Its antigen is unknown.

V shed 7 bases, J shed 1 base, and the junction held 4 bases outside the gene matches. Germline lookup yields CDR1 WNHNN and CDR2 SYGVQD (reference sequence). This CDR3 region has 14 residues. The rearrangement uses TRBV10-1 and TRBJ1-1; the match to TRBD1 covers 9 bases. Source: peripheral blood, taken 28 days after the second AZD1222 dose. The clonotype was recovered from an adult who received the AZD1222 COVID-19 vaccine. In DNA form, the CDR3 reads TGCGCCAGCATACTGGACAGGGGGAACACTGAAGCTTTCTTT. It encodes CASILDRGNTEAFF.